The 25 T cell receptor beta chains listed next were all sequenced from one sample in a study of vaccination effects on CD4 cells after COVID-19. Here immunoSEQ multiplex PCR was the method, and the copy in TCRdb shows in-frame clones only, minus some. The table lists about 38,000 clones, about two thirds of them singletons. Expansion of antigen-specific CD4+ T cells with viral peptide pools was carried out by the ViraFEST assay before sequencing. The culture ran for 9 to 11 days, and then CD4+ T cells were isolated. All vaccine recipients tested negative for nucleocapsid antibodies and had never contracted SARS-CoV-2 infection. These TCRs are of unknown antigen specificity. The sample was CD4+ T cells from PBMCs cultured with SARS-CoV-2 spike peptides, taken before COVID-19 vaccination. The receptors stem from a human donor who received a COVID-19 vaccine.

The genes are TRBV5-5 and TRBJ1-5; D unclear. This CDR3 comprises 12 residues. Deletions cut 2 bases from V and 7 bases from J, with 7 bases between. Germline V gene data show CDR1 as SGHKS and CDR2 as YYEKEE (reference sequence). In DNA form, the CDR3 reads TGTGCCAGCAGCTTCCAAGGGCAGCCCCAGCATTTT. This encodes CASSFQGQPQHF.

This clone was seen a few times. The rearrangement joins TRBV7-2 to TRBJ1-6, with D perhaps matching TRBD1 (5 bases). Trimming removed 2 bases from V and 5 bases from J, with 7 bases in between. The CDR3 consists of 14 residues. Per germline, CDR1 SGHTA and CDR2 FQGNSA. CDR3 sequence (DNA): TGTGCCAGCAGCTTAAAAGGGGATAATTCACCCCTCCACTTT. Its translation: CASSLKGDNSPLHF.

CDR3 nucleotide sequence: TGTGCCAGCAGTTTATTAGGAGGGGCAGATACGCAGTATTTT. Its protein product is CASSLLGGADTQYF. The chain joins TRBV28 to TRBJ2-3, with D tentatively TRBD2 (6 bases). V was pared by 1 base and J by 4 bases, with 9 bases between. Germline V lookup: CDR1 MDHEN, CDR2 SYDVKM. The CDR3 spans 14 residues.

This clone was found a few times. The chain recombines TRBV5-1 with TRBJ2-7, with D perhaps TRBD1 or TRBD2 (5 bases each). Trimming cost V 4 bases and J 3 bases, with 11 bases left between them. From germline, CDR1 is SGHRS and CDR2 YFSETQ. CDR3 length equals 13 residues. CDR3 loop: CASSRDGFYEQYF. CDR3 DNA: TGCGCCAGCAGCAGGGACGGCTTCTACGAGCAGTACTTC.

The chain links TRBV4-3 to TRBJ1-6; 10 bases line up with TRBD1. The CDR3 runs to 17 residues. With 3 bases clipped from V and 6 bases from J, the junction kept 8 bases outside the gene matches. Per germline, CDR1 LGHNA and CDR2 YSLEER. CDR3 loop: CASSQEGQGLGNSPLHF. The CDR3 DNA reads as TGCGCCAGCAGCCAGGAGGGACAGGGGCTTGGTAATTCACCCCTCCACTTT.

The genes are TRBV19 and TRBJ1-5, with D hard to call. V was cut by 5 bases and J by 3 bases, with 14 bases left in between. Germline V gene sequence: CDR1 LNHDA, CDR2 SQIVND (reference sequence). This CDR3 is 15 amino acids long. CDR3 nucleotides: TGTGCCAGTAGTTCCTGGAGCGGAGACAATCAGCCCCAGCATTTT. Protein sequence: CASSSWSGDNQPQHF.

The gene calls are TRBV5-6 and TRBJ2-3, with D tentatively TRBD1 or TRBD2 (5 bases each). Germline CDR1 reads SGHDT; CDR2 reads YYEEEE. Trimming shortened V by 2 bases and J by 6 bases, and 19 bases separated the two germline ends. The CDR3 has 16 amino acids. The CDR3 region has the DNA TGTGCCAGCAGCTTCGCGGGCAGGGCTGCATTGGATACGCAGTATTTT. Translation gives CASSFAGRAALDTQYF.

J is TRBJ2-5 and V is TRBV3-1 (or the pseudogene TRBV3-2), with D possibly TRBD2 on 5 matching bases. The CDR3 covers 14 residues. Per the germline V gene, CDR1 is LGHDT and CDR2 is YNNKEL (reference sequence). The V and J ends lost 2 bases and 4 bases respectively, with 11 bases between them. CDR3 DNA: TGTGCCAGCAGCCAACAAAGAGGAGGAGAGACCCAGTACTTC. It encodes CASSQQRGGETQYF.

The CDR3, as DNA: TGTGCCAGTAGTATTTTAGGGGGACAGGGGACGTACCAGCCCCAGCATTTT. Residues: CASSILGGQGTYQPQHF. The rearrangement joins TRBV19 to TRBJ1-5, with 10 bases lining up with TRBD1. Germline CDR1 reads LNHDA; CDR2 reads SQIVND (reference sequence). Trimming took 3 bases from V and 7 from J; bases not matched to a gene: 12. The CDR3 is 17 residues long.

This chain uses TRBV28 with TRBJ2-1, with D possibly TRBD1 on 6 matching bases. V was cut by 11 bases and J by 8 bases, with 13 bases left in between. Germline values: CDR1 MDHEN, CDR2 SYDVKM. This CDR3 spans 11 amino acids. Written as DNA, the CDR3 is TGTGCCGGGGGCCCCGGGCATGAGCAGTTCTTC. This sequence encodes CAGGPGHEQFF.

This chain links TRBV18 with TRBJ2-7, with 7 bases that match TRBD1. Germline V gives CDR1 KGHSH, CDR2 LQKENI. V lost 4 bases to trimming and J lost 0 bases; unmatched junction nucleotides: 3. The CDR3 length is 14 residues. CDR3 residues: CASSLQGNSYEQYF. CDR3 bases: TGTGCCAGCTCACTACAGGGGAACTCCTACGAGCAGTACTTC.

The genes are TRBV7-9 and TRBJ2-3; a possible D gene is TRBD1 (6 bases). The CDR3 is 13 amino acids. CDR1 is SEHNR and CDR2 is FQNEAQ in the germline V gene (reference sequence). Trimming removed 5 bases from V and 3 bases from J, with 9 bases in between. The chain's CDR3 is CASSPRGTDTQYF. For the CDR3, the DNA is TGTGCCAGCAGCCCTAGGGGGACAGATACGCAGTATTTT.

This chain connects TRBV2 to TRBJ2-5, with a tentative D call TRBD1 (6 bases). This CDR3 is built from 14 residues. V was shortened by 1 base and J by 5 bases, with 11 bases between the two germline ends. Germline values: CDR1 SNHLY, CDR2 FYNNEI. CDR3 sequence reads: CASSEDRVRETQYF. CDR3 in DNA: TGTGCCAGCAGTGAAGACAGGGTGAGGGAGACCCAGTACTTC. Based on the CDR3 plus reference TRBV2 and TRBJ2-5, the full variable domain is EPEVTQTPSHQVTQMGQEVILRCVPISNHLYFYWYRQILGQKVEFLVSFYNNEISEKSEIFDDQFSVERPDGSNFTLKIRSTKLEDSAMYFCASSEDRVRETQYFGPGTRLLVL.

This clone was seen once. V usage is TRBV5-1 and J usage is TRBJ2-3, with 9 bases identical to TRBD2. Germline CDR1 and CDR2: SGHRS and YFSETQ. With 2 bases clipped from V and 4 bases from J, the junction kept 8 bases outside the gene matches. CDR3 length equals 16 residues. The CDR3 spells CASSLVAGAPADTQYF. For the CDR3, the DNA is TGCGCCAGCAGCTTAGTAGCGGGAGCTCCCGCAGATACGCAGTATTTT.

The genes are TRBV5-5 and TRBJ2-2, with 11 bases aligning to TRBD1. Germline values: CDR1 SGHKS, CDR2 YYEKEE (reference sequence). The CDR3 consists of 17 residues. Trimming took 4 bases from V and 4 from J; bases not matched to a gene: 9. CDR3 amino acids: CASSHPGQGAITGELFF. CDR3 in DNA: TGTGCCAGCAGCCACCCAGGACAGGGGGCAATCACCGGGGAGCTGTTTTTT.

The chain employs TRBV28 and TRBJ1-5; D is unclear. The CDR3 contains 16 residues. V lost 1 base to trimming and J lost 5 bases, with 15 bases between them. Germline V gene sequence: CDR1 MDHEN, CDR2 SYDVKM. The CDR3 sequence is CASSLFVRGNYQPQHF. The CDR3, as DNA: TGTGCCAGCAGTTTATTCGTACGGGGAAATTATCAGCCCCAGCATTTT.

This CDR3 is CASRGGAGFNEQYF. The CDR3 bases are TGTGCCAGCAGGGGGGGGGCAGGATTCAACGAGCAGTACTTC. The J gene is TRBJ2-7, the V gene TRBV6-5, with D perhaps TRBD2 (7 bases). Germline CDR1 MNHEY, CDR2 SVGAGI. V gave up 6 bases and J gave up 5 bases, with 17 bases separating them. This CDR3 has 14 residues.

The genes are TRBV6-2 or TRBV6-3 and TRBJ2-3; 10 bases align to TRBD2. The CDR3 has 14 amino acids. V lost 5 bases, J lost 6 bases, and 5 bases stayed unmatched. CDR1 MNHEY and CDR2 SVGEGT come from the germline V gene. In nucleotides, the CDR3 is TGTGCCAGCAGTCTACTAGCGGGGTGGGATACGCAGTATTTT. It specifies CASSLLAGWDTQYF.

The V and J genes are TRBV28 and TRBJ1-5; 7 bases align to TRBD1. The germline CDR1 and CDR2 sequences are MDHEN and SYDVKM. V was pared by 7 bases and J by 8 bases, with 11 bases of the junction left unmatched. The CDR3 contains 14 residues. CDR3 in DNA: TGTGCCAGCACCTTGGGAGGGGGCGGTAAGCCCCAGCATTTT. It specifies CASTLGGGGKPQHF.

The V gene is TRBV6-1, the J gene TRBJ2-1, with 9 bases that match TRBD2. The CDR3 length is 15 residues. Trimming removed 3 bases from V and 10 bases from J; junction bases left unmatched: 10. Germline V gene data show CDR1 as MNHNS and CDR2 as SASEGT. The DNA of the CDR3 is TGTGCCAGCAGTGAGAGGGCGGGGGGGCTTTCGGAGCAGTTCTTC. Its translation: CASSERAGGLSEQFF.

V and J are TRBV18 and TRBJ2-3, with D perhaps TRBD2 (6 bases). The CDR3 contains 12 residues. The germline V gene has CDR1 KGHSH and CDR2 LQKENI. The V gene lost 4 bases and the J gene lost 8 bases, with 10 bases spanning the gap. The DNA of the CDR3 is TGTGCCAGCTCACTTAGAGCGGGTACGCAGTATTTT. Amino acid sequence: CASSLRAGTQYF.

The CDR3 sequence: CAISEEEDTEAFF. CDR3 nucleotide sequence: TGTGCCATCAGTGAGGAGGAGGACACTGAAGCTTTCTTT. This sequence joins TRBV10-3 and TRBJ1-1; D not certain. Germline V gene lookup returns CDR1 ENHRY and CDR2 SYGVKD. The CDR3 length is 13 residues. V was trimmed by 2 bases and J by 3 bases, leaving 7 bases between them.

V is TRBV5-4 and J is TRBJ2-3; 9 bases line up with TRBD1. Trimming cost V 2 bases and J 5 bases; bases outside gene matches: 9. There are 16 residues in the CDR3. CDR1 and CDR2 from the germline V gene are SGHNT and YYREEE (reference sequence). CDR3 nucleotide sequence: TGTGCCAGCAGCTTTAGAACAGGGGGCAGGGTAGATACGCAGTATTTT. It codes for CASSFRTGGRVDTQYF.

The genes are TRBV2 and TRBJ1-2; D perhaps matches TRBD1 (5 bases). The CDR3 spans 14 residues. The V and J ends lost 6 bases and 6 bases respectively, with 17 bases between them. CDR1 and CDR2 (germline): SNHLY, FYNNEI. The CDR3 coding sequence is TGTGCCAGCAGCAGGGACGGAGGAGGGCATGGCTACACCTTC. Translation gives CASSRDGGGHGYTF.

The chain joins TRBV30 to TRBJ2-7, with TRBD2 matching over 13 bases. The CDR3 has 16 amino acids. Per germline, CDR1 GTSNPN and CDR2 SVGIG (reference sequence). V was pared by 0 bases and J by 5 bases, with 7 bases of the junction left unmatched. For the CDR3, the DNA is TGTGCCTGGAGTGTACTAGGACTAGCGGGAGCCGACGAGCAGTACTTC. Protein product: CAWSVLGLAGADEQYF.